This TCR beta chain was sequenced in a study of sequential checkpoint blockade in melanoma. Across the study: Patients were randomized 1:1 to nivolumab-then-ipilimumab or ipilimumab-then-nivolumab first-line. Maintenance nivolumab came after either treatment sequence.

Treatment denoted: randomized to nivolumab then ipilimumab (arm A) or the reverse (arm B). This CDR3 has 15 amino acids. Germline V gives CDR1 SEHNR, CDR2 FQNEAQ (reference sequence). With 4 bases clipped from V and 2 bases from J, the junction kept 5 bases outside the gene matches. Assay: immunoSEQ multiplex PCR; the TCRdb copy retains only in-frame clones and omits some. The table shows about 4,600 clones, with 45% to 60% occurring only once. The source material was CD8+ T cells sorted from blood (inferred from file names), sampled from a patient given nivolumab and ipilimumab in sequence. The clonotype originates from a human donor with melanoma. The chain is built from TRBV7-9 and TRBJ1-2; 9 bases are a match to TRBD1. The CDR3 sequence: CASSSSGQGNYGYTF. As DNA, the CDR3 is TGTGCCAGCAGCTCCTCGGGACAGGGAAACTATGGCTACACCTTC.